These 15 T cell receptor beta chains share one sample of origin, sequenced in a study of Graves' ophthalmopathy and Graves' hyperthyroidism (dated by TCRdb to between 2018 and 2020). TCRdb records Illumina HiSeq 2000 as the sequencer. For repertoire sequencing, the TCR beta CDR3 regions were amplified from RNA transcripts. The first round of RT-PCR was done with HTBI primers and the Qiagen OneStep RT-PCR kit, and was followed by a second round of multiplex PCR, then size selection and purification. TCRdb's own reprocessing of the public reads used fastp at Q25 and MiXCR and kept productive beta chains. Merged by CDR3 protein, the rows form single entries marked with the most common genes and DNA. This sample gives around 1,200,000 distinct CDR3 sequences in total; approximately 35% of them show up just once. Over 8.5% of the sample rests with the top ten. Sequencing input: peripheral blood or thyroid tissue (not recorded which). The receptor source for this set is an adult man with Graves' hyperthyroidism.

The chain recombines TRBV7-9 with TRBJ2-5, with D perhaps being TRBD1 or TRBD2 (5 bases each). The CDR3 has 14 residues. Germline loops: CDR1 SEHNR, CDR2 FQNEAQ (reference sequence). Trimming shortened V by 10 bases and J by 0 bases, and 15 bases separated the two germline ends. The CDR3 region is CAIRAGGDQETQYF. CDR3 DNA sequence: TGTGCCATCAGGGCGGGCGGAGACCAAGAGACCCAGTACTTC.

The chain joins TRBV29-1 to TRBJ2-7, with D maybe TRBD2 (5 bases). Looked up from germline, CDR1 is SQVTM and CDR2 is ANQGSEA. The ends were cut back, 0 bases at V and 6 bases at J, with 18 bases in the middle. This CDR3 has 15 amino acids. In DNA, the CDR3 is TGCAGCGTTGAAGATGGAGCGAGAGGGCGCTGCGAGCAGTACTTC. It yields the protein CSVEDGARGRCEQYF.

The V and J genes are TRBV25-1 and TRBJ1-6, with D possibly matching TRBD1 (6 bases). V was cut by 2 bases and J by 7 bases, with 12 bases left in between. Germline assignment: CDR1 MGHDK and CDR2 SYGVNS. The CDR3 runs 15 residues. The CDR3: CASSEPQGQNSPLHF. CDR3 DNA: TGTGCCAGCAGTGAACCCCAGGGACAAAATTCACCCCTCCACTTT.

As to this clonotype: Relative to the germline gene, one junction end is altered; a read error may explain this. The chain is built from TRBV29-1 and TRBJ1-5; D may be TRBD1 (5 bases). This CDR3 is 14 amino acids long. Germline V lookup: CDR1 SQVTM, CDR2 ANQGSEA. CDR3 DNA: TGCGGCGTTGAAGATCCGGGGGTCAATCAGCCCCAGCATTTT. Amino acid sequence: CGVEDPGVNQPQHF. Full variable domain (outside the CDR3, taken from reference TRBV29-1 and TRBJ1-5): SAVISQKPSRDICQRGTSLTIQCQVDSQVTMMFWYRQQPGQSLTLIATANQGSEATYESGFVIDKFPISRPNLTFSTLTVSNMSPEDSSIYLCGVEDPGVNQPQHFGDGTRLSIL.

To note about this clonotype: This may be a read error, as it is one base from a much larger clone. The rearrangement joins TRBV10-3 to TRBJ2-5; D call uncertain. Looked up from germline, CDR1 is ENHRY and CDR2 is SYGVKD. With 3 bases removed from V and 1 base from J, the gap between germline ends came to 0 bases. This CDR3 spans 11 amino acids. The CDR3 spells CAISDQETQYF. The CDR3 nucleotides are TGTGCCATCAGTGACCAAGAGACCCAGTACTTC.

This clonotype was recorded a few times. The chain couples TRBV6-1 to TRBJ1-1, with TRBD1 as a possible D gene (6 bases). CDR3 size: 16 residues. The germline V gene encodes CDR1 MNHNS and CDR2 SASEGT. V lost 3 bases and J 3 bases, leaving 17 bases between the germline ends. This CDR3 is CASSDSQGRTYTEAFF. The CDR3 DNA sequence: TGTGCCAGCAGTGATTCTCAGGGGAGGACTTACACTGAAGCTTTCTTT.

In nucleotides, the CDR3 is TGTGCCAGCAGCCTCGGTTGGGGAGGGCTGGGCGAGACCCAGTACTTC. As protein: CASSLGWGGLGETQYF. The rearrangement uses TRBV5-5 and TRBJ2-5, with 7 bases fitting TRBD2. V gave up 4 bases and J gave up 5 bases; unmatched junction bases: 14. The CDR3 has 16 amino acids. From germline, CDR1 is SGHKS and CDR2 YYEKEE (reference sequence).

This clonotype has more than one count but fewer than ten. The CDR3 nucleotides read TGTGCCAGCACGTATTGGGGCTTGAACACTGAAGCTTTCTTT. Its protein product is CASTYWGLNTEAFF. This chain uses TRBV6-2 or TRBV6-3 with TRBJ1-1, with D perhaps matching TRBD1 (5 bases). Germline V CDR1 and CDR2: MNHEY, SVGEGT. This CDR3 region has 14 residues. V dropped 7 bases and J dropped 0 bases, with 12 bases sitting between them.

This clonotype has at least ten counts. The chain has TRBV2 and TRBJ2-7, with 11 bases that match TRBD2. After removal of 4 bases from V and 3 bases from J, the junction contained 5 bases not matched to a gene. Germline loops: CDR1 SNHLY, CDR2 FYNNEI. The CDR3 runs to 15 residues. CDR3 nucleotide sequence: TGTGCCAGCAGTGTTTCAACTAGCGGGAGCTACGAGCAGTACTTC. Translated, it gives CASSVSTSGSYEQYF.

This clonotype was counted ten times or more. The chain recombines TRBV10-3 with TRBJ2-7; 9 bases fit TRBD2. The CDR3 has 16 residues. Germline V gene lookup returns CDR1 ENHRY and CDR2 SYGVKD. J was trimmed by 3 bases and V by 0 bases; bases with no gene match: 6. The CDR3 reads CAISESRSSGNYEQYF. In DNA form, the CDR3 reads TGTGCCATCAGTGAGTCTCGGTCTAGCGGGAACTACGAGCAGTACTTC.

Of note for this clonotype: The CDR3 end shows no conserved phenylalanine or tryptophan, and so a read error is likely. Because the CDR3's place on the DNA is in doubt, the DNA is left out and the CDR3 is given as listed by TCRdb. V gene TRBV5-1 combines with J gene TRBJ1-4; the table names TRBD1, a call not compared with the DNA. Ends included, the CDR3 has 19 residues. Germline CDR1 SGHRS, CDR2 YFSETQ. CDR3 loop: CASSLGGTGAMQLMKNCRV.

This clonotype was picked up one time. The chain uses TRBV2 and TRBJ1-5; D is unclear. The CDR3 covers 15 residues. V gave up 9 bases and J gave up 0 bases, with 15 bases separating them. Germline V lookup: CDR1 SNHLY, CDR2 FYNNEI. In DNA, the CDR3 is TGTGCCAGTACCACCACACGGAATAGCAATCAGCCCCAGCATTTT. This sequence encodes CASTTTRNSNQPQHF.

There are many counts of this clonotype. V is TRBV20-1 and J is TRBJ2-5; TRBD2 agrees at 9 bases. The CDR3 spans 13 residues. Per germline, CDR1 DFQATT and CDR2 SNEGSKA (reference sequence). Germline trimming cut 6 bases from V and 5 bases from J; bases unmatched to any gene: 7. CDR3 in amino acids: CSAPGLASETQYF. As DNA, the CDR3 is TGCAGTGCCCCGGGACTAGCCAGTGAGACCCAGTACTTC.

This clonotype was found many times. This chain links TRBV11-2 with TRBJ1-2, with 10 bases matching TRBD1. The length of the CDR3 is 14 residues. Trimming at V came to 5 bases and at J to 5 bases, leaving 5 bases not matched to a gene. Germline CDR1 is SGHAT and CDR2 is FQNNGV. The CDR3 loop is CASSPGTGVYGYTF. In DNA, the CDR3 is TGTGCCAGCAGCCCAGGGACAGGGGTTTATGGCTACACCTTC. The full variable domain, rest sourced from reference TRBV11-2 and TRBJ1-2, is EAGVAQSPRYKIIEKRQSVAFWCNPISGHATLYWYQQILGQGPKLLIQFQNNGVVDDSQLPKDRFSAERLKGVDSTLKIQPAKLEDSAVYLCASSPGTGVYGYTFGSGTRLTVV.

The chain recombines TRBV5-4 with TRBJ2-5, with 7 positions matching TRBD1. The CDR3 length is 14 residues. Per germline, CDR1 SGHNT and CDR2 YYREEE (reference sequence). After removal of 7 bases from V and 5 bases from J, the junction contained 11 bases not matched to a gene. Here the CDR3 DNA reads TGTGCCAGCCACGCCGAGGGGGCTAGTGAGACCCAGTACTTC. It specifies CASHAEGASETQYF.